Listed here are 26 T cell receptor beta chains from one sample, sequenced in a study of T cells in Graves' hyperthyroidism and ophthalmopathy. Using RNA transcripts as the source, TCR beta CDR3 regions were amplified. The HTBI set primed first-round TCR CDR3 RT-PCR. MiXCR, run by TCRdb on the multiplex PCR reads, gives a single entry per CDR3 protein. The sample carries hundreds of thousands of distinct CDR3 sequences, roughly 14% recorded once. The specimen was blood. All receptors come from a middle-aged woman with Graves' ophthalmopathy.

This clonotype was seen repeatedly, ten times or more. The chain recombines TRBV28 with TRBJ2-2; no clear D gene. This CDR3 has 11 residues. Trimming cost V 4 bases and J 8 bases, with 5 bases left between them. Germline V gene data show CDR1 as MDHEN and CDR2 as SYDVKM. DNA of the CDR3: TGTGCCAGCAGTTCCAGGGGGGAGCTGTTTTTT. This encodes CASSSRGELFF.

This clonotype was recorded at least ten times. The chain links TRBV6-1 to TRBJ2-6, with D possibly TRBD1 on 5 matching bases. The CDR3 runs 17 residues. V was pared by 5 bases and J by 2 bases, with 16 bases between. Germline V gene sequence: CDR1 MNHNS, CDR2 SASEGT. Here the CDR3 DNA reads TGTGCCAGCAGTCCCGGTCAGGGTTCTACTGGGGCCAACGTCCTGACTTTC. This translates into CASSPGQGSTGANVLTF.

This clonotype has at least ten counts. This chain uses TRBV12-3 or TRBV12-4 with TRBJ1-5; 12 bases line up with TRBD1. The trim removed 7 bases at V and 5 bases at J, leaving 9 bases unmatched. The CDR3 consists of 16 residues. DNA of the CDR3: TGTGCCAGCACCTACACCGGGACAGGGGGCGATCAGCCCCAGCATTTT. As protein: CASTYTGTGGDQPQHF.

To note about this clonotype: This sequence may be a read error, since a much larger clone differs from it by one base. The chain links TRBV30 to TRBJ1-6, with D maybe TRBD1 (5 bases). This CDR3 is built from 14 residues. Germline V gene sequence: CDR1 GTSNPN, CDR2 SVGIG (reference sequence). The V gene lost 6 bases and the J gene lost 10 bases, with 19 bases spanning the gap. This CDR3 reads CACRPAGPDSPLHF. The CDR3 DNA follows: TGTGCCTGTAGGCCCGCGGGGCCCGACTCACCCCTCCACTTT.

This clonotype came up many times. Compared with germline, one end of the junction differs, possibly owing to a read error. Here the CDR3 reads CASSFLPYTEAFF. The CDR3 DNA reads as TGTGCCAGCAGTTTTTTGCCCTACACTGAAGCTTTTTTT. V gene TRBV28 combines with J gene TRBJ1-1; D is undetermined. This CDR3 is built from 13 residues. Germline loops: CDR1 MDHEN, CDR2 SYDVKM.

CDR3 region: CASSLFATGAGNTIYF. CDR3 nucleotides: TGCGCCAGCAGCTTGTTTGCTACAGGGGCTGGAAACACCATATATTTT. The chain recombines TRBV5-1 with TRBJ1-3, with 7 bases that match TRBD1. Per the germline V gene, CDR1 is SGHRS and CDR2 is YFSETQ. This CDR3 has 16 amino acids. The V segment lost 1 base and the J segment 2 bases; nucleotides outside the gene matches: 6.

This clonotype was observed at least ten times. The J gene is TRBJ1-5, the V gene TRBV6-2 or TRBV6-3, with no clear D. CDR1 and CDR2 (germline): MNHEY, SVGEGT. V lost 5 bases and J 8 bases, leaving 19 bases between the germline ends. This CDR3 comprises 15 residues. The CDR3 DNA is TGTGCCAGCAGTCCCTCAAGGGTTGATGTGGAGCCCCAGCATTTT. It codes for CASSPSRVDVEPQHF.

This clonotype occurred once. The CDR3 loop reads CASSYSPGRVKPEAFF. The CDR3 nucleotides are TGTGCCAGCAGTTACTCCCCGGGACGGGTCAAACCTGAAGCTTTCTTT. The chain uses TRBV6-5 and TRBJ1-1, with a possible D match to TRBD1 (5 bases). The CDR3 is made up of 16 amino acids. Germline assignment: CDR1 MNHEY and CDR2 SVGAGI. Deletions cut 0 bases from V and 6 bases from J, with 17 bases between.

This clonotype was counted many times. This chain connects TRBV29-1 to TRBJ1-1; D possibly corresponds to TRBD1 (5 bases). Trimming left V 4 bases short and J 4 bases short, with 13 bases between. This CDR3 contains 13 residues. Looked up from germline, CDR1 is SQVTM and CDR2 is ANQGSEA. CDR3 region: CSVAQVGGTEAFF. In DNA, the CDR3 is TGCAGCGTTGCGCAGGTGGGGGGCACTGAAGCTTTCTTT.

This clonotype was found once. The chain combines TRBV3-1 with TRBJ2-7; tentatively, D is TRBD1 or TRBD2 (5 bases each). V dropped 1 base and J dropped 6 bases, with 13 bases sitting between them. This CDR3 region has 14 residues. Germline V CDR1 and CDR2: LGHDT, YNNKEL (reference sequence). The CDR3 sequence: CASSQVPGTLEQYF. CDR3 coding DNA: TGTGCCAGCAGCCAAGTACCGGGGACGCTCGAGCAGTACTTC.

This clonotype came up many times. The CDR3 region has the DNA TGTGCCAGCAGGACTAGCGGGGCCTTGGAGCAGTACTTC. Its translation: CASRTSGALEQYF. The J gene is TRBJ2-7, the V gene TRBV6-1, with TRBD2 matching 11 bases. From germline, CDR1 is MNHNS and CDR2 SASEGT. V was clipped by 6 bases and J by 7 bases; unmatched bases: 5. This CDR3 has 13 residues.

This clonotype came up many times. V is TRBV5-1 and J is TRBJ1-5, with D maybe TRBD1 (5 bases). The CDR3 runs 14 residues. Trimming shortened V by 4 bases and J by 6 bases, and 14 bases separated the two germline ends. Germline V lookup: CDR1 SGHRS, CDR2 YFSETQ. The CDR3 nucleotides are TGCGCCAGCAGCCCCGGGACCGTTAGTCAGCCCCAGCATTTT. Translation gives CASSPGTVSQPQHF. The full variable domain, in which reference TRBV5-1 and TRBJ1-5 provide the parts outside the CDR3, is KAGVTQTPRYLIKTRGQQVTLSCSPISGHRSVSWYQQTPGQGLQFLFEYFSETQRNKGNFPGRFSGRQFSNSRSEMNVSTLELGDSALYLCASSPGTVSQPQHFGDGTRLSIL.

The rearrangement uses TRBV29-1 and TRBJ1-2, with no clear D. This CDR3 comprises 13 residues. The V and J ends lost 1 base and 3 bases respectively, with 9 bases between them. The germline V gene encodes CDR1 SQVTM and CDR2 ANQGSEA. The CDR3 protein is CSVEGRIDYGYTF. In DNA, the CDR3 is TGCAGCGTTGAAGGGAGGATTGACTATGGCTACACCTTC.

The sample holds many counts of this clonotype. The chain links TRBV7-8 to TRBJ2-7, with 7 nucleotides matching TRBD1. The V gene's germline CDR1 is SGHVS and CDR2 FQNEAQ. Trimming cost V 6 bases and J 0 bases; bases outside gene matches: 5. The CDR3 is 14 amino acids. The CDR3 spells CASRKAGGSYEQYF. DNA for the CDR3: TGTGCCAGCAGAAAAGCAGGGGGCTCCTACGAGCAGTACTTC.

There are many counts of this clonotype. The chain couples TRBV29-1 to TRBJ2-5, with TRBD2 matching 8 bases. In germline, CDR1 is SQVTM, CDR2 ANQGSEA. This CDR3 has 12 amino acids. The CDR3 here is CSFGGGYETQYF. The CDR3 bases are TGCAGTTTCGGGGGGGGGTATGAGACCCAGTACTTC.

This clonotype was observed a few times. The chain couples TRBV12-3 or TRBV12-4 to TRBJ1-1; 8 bases align to TRBD1. The CDR3 runs to 15 residues. V gave up 6 bases and J gave up 7 bases; unmatched junction bases: 13. In DNA, the CDR3 is TGTGCCAGCAGAACCCTGACAGGGGCTGTAAGTGAAGCTTTCTTT. Residues: CASRTLTGAVSEAFF.

This clonotype was seen a handful of times. The chain couples TRBV6-2 or TRBV6-3 to TRBJ2-7, with D possibly matching TRBD1 (6 bases). This CDR3 is built from 19 residues. Looked up from germline, CDR1 is MNHEY and CDR2 is SVGEGT. V lost 2 bases and J lost 3, with 26 bases in between. As DNA, the CDR3 is TGTGCCAGCAGTTACCTCCCCCCTACAGGACAGTTTCACGACTACGAGCAGTACTTC. Encoded protein: CASSYLPPTGQFHDYEQYF.

This clonotype was detected many times. This chain connects TRBV7-3 to TRBJ1-3; no reliable D call. CDR3 length: 14 amino acids. V dropped 5 bases and J dropped 2 bases, with 10 bases sitting between them. Germline values: CDR1 SGHTA, CDR2 FQGTGA. CDR3: CASSPGPAGNTIYF. The CDR3, as DNA: TGTGCCAGCAGCCCTGGACCGGCTGGAAACACCATATATTTT.

This chain links TRBV12-3 or TRBV12-4 with TRBJ1-5; 8 bases fit TRBD1. The CDR3 extends over 15 amino acids. V lost 5 bases and J lost 5; bases outside the gene matches: 8. The CDR3 loop reads CASSLGTGLYQPQHF. CDR3 coding DNA: TGTGCCAGCAGTCTTGGGACAGGCCTTTATCAGCCCCAGCATTTT.

This clonotype was observed a handful of times. The chain links TRBV11-3 to TRBJ2-3; TRBD2 matches at 7 bases. The CDR3 loop spans 20 amino acids. Losses at the gene ends were 1 base for V and 8 bases for J; bases not matched to a gene: 24. In germline, CDR1 is SGHNT, CDR2 YENEEA. CDR3 residues: CASSLGGRVGAGRAPGTQYF. For the CDR3, the DNA is TGTGCCAGCAGCTTAGGTGGCAGGGTAGGAGCGGGACGAGCTCCCGGTACGCAGTATTTT.

Points on this clonotype: Given a much more abundant clone one base away, this may be a read error. The V and J genes are TRBV5-6 and TRBJ2-5, with 7 nucleotides matching TRBD1. The CDR3 runs to 13 residues. Germline V gene lookup returns CDR1 SGHDT and CDR2 YYEEEE. The CDR3, as DNA: TGTGCCAGCCGGTTTACAGGGGAAGAGGCCCAGTACTTC. Protein sequence: CASRFTGEEAQYF.

This clonotype came up many times. The gene calls are TRBV29-1 and TRBJ1-1; 9 bases map to TRBD1. Trimming cost V 4 bases and J 1 base; bases outside gene matches: 4. Germline-derived CDR1 and CDR2 are SQVTM and ANQGSEA. The CDR3 covers 14 residues. CDR3 sequence reads: CSVASGQGNTEAFF. The CDR3 DNA sequence: TGCAGCGTTGCCTCGGGACAGGGGAACACTGAAGCTTTCTTT.

Many counts were recorded for this clonotype. The V call is TRBV7-2, the J call TRBJ2-7; tentative D call: TRBD2 (6 bases). Trimming took off 1 base at V and 7 bases at J, with 11 bases between the two ends. In germline, CDR1 is SGHTA, CDR2 FQGNSA. There are 13 residues in the CDR3. CDR3 loop: CASSLGRGIEQYF. In DNA form, the CDR3 reads TGTGCCAGCAGCTTAGGGCGGGGCATTGAGCAGTACTTC.

This clonotype appeared many times. The chain couples TRBV24-1 to TRBJ2-5; tentative D call: TRBD1 (5 bases). Germline V gene sequence: CDR1 KGHDR, CDR2 SFDVKD. This CDR3 is 12 amino acids long. The V end lost 7 bases, the J end lost 5 bases, and 10 bases lay between the germline ends. This CDR3 reads CATRGLGETQYF. As DNA, the CDR3 is TGTGCCACCAGGGGGCTGGGGGAGACCCAGTACTTC.

There are a few counts of this clonotype. This chain uses TRBV4-1 with TRBJ2-7; 8 bases align to TRBD1. With 0 bases clipped from V and 3 bases from J, the junction kept 10 bases outside the gene matches. The germline V gene encodes CDR1 MGHRA and CDR2 YSYEKL. This CDR3 is 17 amino acids long. CDR3 in amino acids: CASSQDPTGTGNYEQYF. CDR3 sequence (DNA): TGCGCCAGCAGCCAAGACCCTACGGGGACAGGCAACTACGAGCAGTACTTC.

This chain uses TRBV2 with TRBJ2-1; 9 bases are a match to TRBD2. CDR3 size: 15 residues. In germline, CDR1 is SNHLY, CDR2 FYNNEI. Trimming removed 7 bases from V and 3 bases from J; junction bases left unmatched: 7. The CDR3 loop reads CASTGTSSYYNEQFF. The CDR3 region has the DNA TGTGCCAGCACCGGGACTAGCTCCTACTACAATGAGCAGTTCTTC.